A single sample is the source of the 26 T cell receptor beta chains below, sequenced in a study of CD8+ T cells in alopecia areata. Treatment specified: oral pan-JAK inhibitor, 5-10 mg twice daily. As the sequencing template, cDNA was produced by extracting RNA and reverse transcribing it. Clones were read by immunoSEQ multiplex PCR, and TCRdb kept only the in-frame ones, dropping some. The sample includes fewer than 150,000 clones, roughly four fifths seen only once; the top ten take roughly 25%. The sequences come from CD8+ T cells sorted from blood, collected at week 4, from a patient treated with tofacitinib. These TCRs come from a human donor with alopecia areata.

The chain has TRBV6-5 and TRBJ1-1; D possibly corresponds to TRBD1 (5 bases). Germline CDR1 reads MNHEY; CDR2 reads SVGAGI. Between the trimmed V and J ends, which lost 10 bases and 1 base, there was a span of 13 bases. This CDR3 is built from 13 residues. The chain's CDR3 is CATSGTENTEAFF. For the CDR3, the DNA is TGTGCCACATCCGGGACGGAGAACACTGAAGCTTTCTTT.

This clone occurred a few times. The rearrangement links TRBV7-2 to TRBJ2-3; possible D gene TRBD2, 5 bases. V gave up 5 bases and J gave up 4 bases, with 13 bases separating them. This CDR3 region has 14 residues. Looked up from germline, CDR1 is SGHTA and CDR2 is FQGNSA. The CDR3: CASSQPGVSDTQYF. The CDR3 DNA is TGTGCCAGCAGCCAGCCCGGGGTTTCAGATACGCAGTATTTT.

The DNA for the CDR3 is TGTGCCACCAGCACCCTTGAACGAGAGACCCAGTACTTC. Residues: CATSTLERETQYF. This sequence joins TRBV15 and TRBJ2-5; D not certain. Trimming took off 4 bases at V and 4 bases at J, with 10 bases between the two ends. This CDR3 contains 13 residues. Germline values: CDR1 LNHNV, CDR2 YYDKDF (reference sequence). The full variable domain, in which reference TRBV15 and TRBJ2-5 provide the parts outside the CDR3, is DAMVIQNPRYQVTQFGKPVTLSCSQTLNHNVMYWYQQKSSQAPKLLFHYYDKDFNNEADTPDNFQSRRPNTSFCFLDIRSPGLGDTAMYLCATSTLERETQYFGPGTRLLVL.

The chain employs TRBV5-6 and TRBJ2-5, with TRBD2 matching 7 bases. The CDR3 extends over 14 amino acids. Trimming took 0 bases from V and 7 from J; bases not matched to a gene: 6. Germline V gene sequence: CDR1 SGHDT, CDR2 YYEEEE. The CDR3 nucleotides are TGTGCCAGCAGCTTGGGCGGGGGAAGGGTGACCCAGTACTTC. This encodes CASSLGGGRVTQYF.

This clone has only a few counts. The chain is built from TRBV5-6 and TRBJ2-1, with TRBD1 matching over 8 bases. Germline V lookup: CDR1 SGHDT, CDR2 YYEEEE. V was pared by 4 bases and J by 12 bases, with 6 bases of the junction left unmatched. The CDR3 has 12 amino acids. CDR3 DNA sequence: TGTGCCAGCAGCCCCGGACAGGGTGGGCAGTTCTTC. It translates to CASSPGQGGQFF.

The table lists this clone with a few counts. V gene TRBV7-9 combines with J gene TRBJ2-7; 10 bases align to TRBD1. Germline lookup yields CDR1 SEHNR and CDR2 FQNEAQ (reference sequence). The CDR3 sequence is 15 residues long. Trimming cost V 1 base and J 4 bases; bases outside gene matches: 4. This CDR3 is CASSLGDRGHYEQYF. The CDR3 DNA reads TGTGCCAGCAGCTTAGGAGACAGGGGGCATTACGAGCAGTACTTC.

The V gene is TRBV10-3, the J gene TRBJ1-1; 8 nucleotides line up with TRBD1. The CDR3 totals 13 residues. The germline gives CDR1 ENHRY, CDR2 SYGVKD. Trimming at V came to 6 bases and at J to 4 bases, leaving 4 bases not matched to a gene. The chain's CDR3 is CAIRQGAATEAFF. In nucleotides, the CDR3 is TGTGCCATCAGGCAGGGGGCTGCCACTGAAGCTTTCTTT.

The rearrangement joins TRBV4-3 to TRBJ2-1; a possible D gene is TRBD2 (7 bases). V lost 0 bases and J lost 7, with 22 bases in between. Germline lookup yields CDR1 LGHNA and CDR2 YSLEER. The CDR3 consists of 18 residues. The CDR3 reads CASSQDAPWGGARNEQFF. The CDR3 coding sequence is TGCGCCAGCAGCCAAGATGCGCCTTGGGGGGGGGCCCGGAATGAGCAGTTCTTC.

The chain recombines TRBV13 with TRBJ2-5, with 7 nucleotides matching TRBD2. V shed 6 bases, J shed 8 bases, and the junction held 12 bases outside the gene matches. CDR3 length: 14 amino acids. Germline assignment: CDR1 PRHDT and CDR2 FYEKMQ (reference sequence). The CDR3 here is CASRQRGGLETQYF. The CDR3 DNA follows: TGTGCCAGCAGGCAGCGGGGCGGCCTGGAAACCCAGTACTTC.

The gene calls are TRBV7-8 and TRBJ2-5; 9 positions agree with TRBD1. Looked up from germline, CDR1 is SGHVS and CDR2 is FQNEAQ. V dropped 3 bases and J dropped 5; count of bases not matched to a gene: 10. The CDR3 spans 16 residues. CDR3 in DNA: TGTGCCAGCAGCTTGTCAGGACAGGGGATCCGGGAGACCCAGTACTTC. The encoded protein is CASSLSGQGIRETQYF.

This clone was detected only once. The rearrangement joins TRBV5-4 to TRBJ2-7; D is uncertain. The CDR3 is 9 amino acids. Germline assignment: CDR1 SGHNT and CDR2 YYREEE (reference sequence). Written as DNA, the CDR3 is TGTGTGGCCTCCTACGAGCAGTACTTC. It codes for CVASYEQYF.

The rearrangement uses TRBV19 and TRBJ2-2, with a tentative D call TRBD1 (6 bases). CDR1 is LNHDA, CDR2 SQIVND, per germline (reference sequence). The CDR3 runs 12 residues. The germline V and J ends were trimmed by 5 bases and 6 bases, with 7 bases remaining between them. Here the CDR3 reads CASSYRAGELFF. The CDR3, as DNA: TGTGCCAGTAGTTACAGGGCCGGGGAGCTGTTTTTT.

In DNA, the CDR3 is TGTGCCAGCCGAGACAGGGGCACCGGGGAGCTGTTTTTT. The encoded protein is CASRDRGTGELFF. The chain employs TRBV7-9 and TRBJ2-2, with TRBD1 matching 8 bases. The germline gives CDR1 SEHNR, CDR2 FQNEAQ (reference sequence). Unmatched junction bases numbered 3, after V lost 8 bases and J lost 4 bases. The CDR3 loop spans 13 amino acids.

Only one count was recorded for this clone. The chain recombines TRBV27 with TRBJ2-3; perhaps TRBD1 as D (6 bases). CDR1 is MNHEY, CDR2 SMNVEV, per germline (reference sequence). The CDR3 runs to 15 residues. V dropped 6 bases and J dropped 0 bases, with 13 bases sitting between them. This CDR3 reads CASSSQGPSTDTQYF. CDR3 DNA: TGTGCCAGCAGCTCACAGGGCCCTAGCACAGATACGCAGTATTTT.

The chain carries TRBV19 and TRBJ1-1, with D possibly being TRBD1 (5 bases). The CDR3 is 14 residues long. CDR1 and CDR2 (germline): LNHDA, SQIVND (reference sequence). V was pared by 6 bases and J by 1 base, with 12 bases between. CDR3: CASRWGTENTEAFF. The CDR3 nucleotides read TGTGCCAGTAGATGGGGGACGGAGAACACTGAAGCTTTCTTT.

V gene TRBV10-2 combines with J gene TRBJ1-1, with a tentative D call TRBD1 (6 bases). CDR1 WSHSY and CDR2 SAAADI come from the germline V gene. V gave up 0 bases and J gave up 1 base, with 12 bases separating them. The CDR3 runs to 16 residues. CDR3 coding DNA: TGCGCCAGCAGTGAGTCGACAGGATATCCGAACACTGAAGCTTTCTTT. This encodes CASSESTGYPNTEAFF.

This clone was seen a handful of times. The chain joins TRBV13 to TRBJ2-5; 9 nucleotides match TRBD2. The CDR3 is 14 amino acids. The germline V gene encodes CDR1 PRHDT and CDR2 FYEKMQ (reference sequence). V trimming: 6 bases; J trimming: 6 bases; junction bases outside the gene matches: 8. CDR3 coding DNA: TGTGCCAGCAGGCCGCGGGGGGGCGCAAAGACCCAGTACTTC. Amino acids: CASRPRGGAKTQYF. The full variable domain, in which reference TRBV13 and TRBJ2-5 provide the parts outside the CDR3, is AAGVIQSPRHLIKEKRETATLKCYPIPRHDTVYWYQQGPGQDPQFLISFYEKMQSDKGSIPDRFSAQQFSDYHSELNMSSLELGDSALYFCASRPRGGAKTQYFGPGTRLLVL.

This clone was counted ten times or more. V and J are TRBV5-5 and TRBJ2-1, with TRBD2 matching 11 bases. J lost 7 bases, V lost 4 bases, and 7 bases had no gene match. The germline gives CDR1 SGHKS, CDR2 YYEKEE (reference sequence). This CDR3 has 15 residues. Here the CDR3 DNA reads TGTGCCAGCAGCCTGGGACTAGCGGAGGGGAATGAGCAGTTCTTC. It is translated as CASSLGLAEGNEQFF.

The chain combines TRBV6-6 with TRBJ2-3; 14 nucleotides align to TRBD2. Germline V gene sequence: CDR1 MNHNY, CDR2 SVGAGI (reference sequence). The CDR3 loop spans 15 amino acids. V was pared by 6 bases and J by 5 bases, with 4 bases of the junction left unmatched. CDR3 sequence: CASRRLAGGQDTQYF. For the CDR3, the DNA is TGTGCCAGCAGACGACTAGCGGGGGGGCAAGATACGCAGTATTTT.

The chain employs TRBV5-4 and TRBJ2-3, with TRBD1 as a possible D gene (6 bases). Germline-derived CDR1 and CDR2 are SGHNT and YYREEE (reference sequence). Trimming left V 2 bases short and J 4 bases short, with 14 bases between. The CDR3 is 15 residues long. CDR3 in amino acids: CASSFRGARSDTQYF. The CDR3 region has the DNA TGTGCCAGCAGCTTCAGGGGCGCGCGGTCAGATACGCAGTATTTT.

V gene TRBV9 combines with J gene TRBJ1-2; D not resolved. The CDR3 has 15 amino acids. Germline CDR1 reads SGDLS; CDR2 reads YYNGEE. Deletions cut 4 bases from V and 0 bases from J, with 13 bases between. DNA of the CDR3: TGTGCCAGCAGCCCTTTTTATAGCCCTAACTATGGCTACACCTTC. It is translated as CASSPFYSPNYGYTF.

This clone was detected once. The chain combines TRBV6-4 with TRBJ2-1; 14 bases map to TRBD2. Trimming cost V 3 bases and J 2 bases; bases outside gene matches: 0. This CDR3 has 16 amino acids. CDR1 and CDR2 (germline): MRHNA, SNTAGT. The CDR3 reads CASSEGLAGAYNEQFF. CDR3 DNA sequence: TGTGCCAGCAGTGAGGGACTAGCGGGGGCCTACAATGAGCAGTTCTTC.

The chain is built from TRBV5-1 and TRBJ2-3; 9 nucleotides match TRBD2. CDR3 length equals 15 residues. V shed 4 bases and J 1 base; nucleotides not matched to a gene: 4. CDR1 and CDR2 (germline): SGHRS, YFSETQ. The CDR3 protein is CASSAGLAGTDTQYF. For the CDR3, the DNA is TGCGCCAGCAGCGCGGGACTAGCCGGCACAGATACGCAGTATTTT.

V and J are TRBV4-1 and TRBJ2-1; 7 bases fit TRBD1. V lost 6 bases, J lost 0 bases, and 5 bases stayed unmatched. The CDR3 runs to 15 residues. Germline V gene sequence: CDR1 MGHRA, CDR2 YSYEKL. CDR3 nucleotides: TGCGCCAGCAGGCAGACAGGGAGCTCCTACAATGAGCAGTTCTTC. Its translation is CASRQTGSSYNEQFF.

The chain employs TRBV30 and TRBJ1-1; D perhaps matches TRBD1 (6 bases). CDR1 and CDR2 from the germline V gene are GTSNPN and SVGIG (reference sequence). Trimming stripped 3 bases from V and 0 bases from J, with 17 bases between. The CDR3 extends over 16 amino acids. The chain's CDR3 is CAWRHGGAGMNTEAFF. CDR3 DNA: TGTGCCTGGAGGCATGGGGGCGCAGGGATGAACACTGAAGCTTTCTTT.

The chain recombines TRBV4-2 with TRBJ2-3, with 14 nucleotides matching TRBD2. The V gene's germline CDR1 is LGHNA and CDR2 YNFKEQ. CDR3 length: 17 amino acids. V shed 4 bases and J 5 bases; nucleotides not matched to a gene: 8. The CDR3, as DNA: TGTGCCAGCAGCCGGGACTTGGGGACTAGCGGGGGAGATACGCAGTATTTT. This encodes CASSRDLGTSGGDTQYF.